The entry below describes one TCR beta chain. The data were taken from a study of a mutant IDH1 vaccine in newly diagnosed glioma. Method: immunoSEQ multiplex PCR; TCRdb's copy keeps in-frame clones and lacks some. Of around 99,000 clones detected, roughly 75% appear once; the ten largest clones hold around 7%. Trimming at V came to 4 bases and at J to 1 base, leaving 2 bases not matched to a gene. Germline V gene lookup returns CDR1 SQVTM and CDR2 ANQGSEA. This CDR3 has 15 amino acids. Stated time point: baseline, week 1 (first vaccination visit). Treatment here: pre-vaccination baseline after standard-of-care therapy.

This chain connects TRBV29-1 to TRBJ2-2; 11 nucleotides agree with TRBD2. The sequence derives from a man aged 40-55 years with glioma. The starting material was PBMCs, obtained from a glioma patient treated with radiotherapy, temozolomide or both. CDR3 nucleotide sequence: TGCAGCGTTGCAGGGACTAGCGGGAACACCGGGGAGCTGTTTTTT. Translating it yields CSVAGTSGNTGELFF.